These 10 T cell receptor beta chains came from one sample sequenced in a study of OX40 agonist ivuxolimab in advanced cancers. Clones were sequenced by immunoSEQ multiplex PCR, and TCRdb holds only the in-frame ones, with some missing. Seen here are roughly 67,000 clones, around 87% observed once, and the top ten hold more than 3.5%. The sequencing used CD4+ or CD8+ T cells sorted from blood, collected in a trial of the OX40 agonist ivuxolimab. These TCRs come from an adult with an advanced solid tumor such as melanoma, head and neck, liver or kidney cancer.

This chain links TRBV10-1 with TRBJ2-1; D possibly corresponds to TRBD2 (5 bases). The CDR3 runs to 13 residues. Germline lookup yields CDR1 WNHNN and CDR2 SYGVQD (reference sequence). V was trimmed by 5 bases and J by 8 bases, leaving 13 bases between them. The CDR3 coding sequence is TGCGCCAGCAGTCGGGGTGGAAGGGATGAGCAGTTCTTC. Translating it yields CASSRGGRDEQFF.

This clone has a single count. The chain employs TRBV28 and TRBJ2-7; 8 nucleotides align to TRBD2. Germline CDR1 is MDHEN and CDR2 is SYDVKM. The CDR3 totals 15 residues. The V segment lost 6 bases and the J segment 0 bases; nucleotides outside the gene matches: 7. The CDR3 bases are TGTGCCAGCAGCAGAGGCGGGGGGAGCTCCTACGAGCAGTACTTC. Translation: CASSRGGGSSYEQYF.

CDR3 residues: CASSMDPLAGVRDTQYF. DNA of the CDR3: TGTGCCAGTAGTATGGATCCCCTAGCGGGAGTTCGAGATACGCAGTATTTT. V usage is TRBV19 and J usage is TRBJ2-3; 10 nucleotides agree with TRBD2. The CDR3 has 17 residues. The J segment lost 5 bases and the V segment lost 3 bases, leaving 11 bases of the junction unmatched. In germline, CDR1 is LNHDA, CDR2 SQIVND (reference sequence).

This rearrangement joins TRBV6-5 to TRBJ1-1; D may be TRBD1 (6 bases). Germline CDR1 is MNHEY and CDR2 is SVGAGI. The CDR3 runs to 14 residues. V shed 7 bases and J shed 11 bases, with 23 bases lying between them. The CDR3 reads CASIPGVGARWAFF. Written as DNA, the CDR3 is TGTGCCAGCATCCCCGGGGTGGGGGCTAGATGGGCTTTCTTT.

The rearrangement uses TRBV5-1 and TRBJ1-1; a weak D match, TRBD1 (6 bases). V was clipped by 7 bases and J by 3 bases, with 16 bases between them. Germline CDR1 is SGHRS and CDR2 is YFSETQ. The CDR3 has 14 amino acids. CDR3 amino acids: CASLRTVPHTEAFF. In DNA form, the CDR3 reads TGCGCCAGCTTGCGGACAGTGCCCCACACTGAAGCTTTCTTT.

The gene calls are TRBV30 and TRBJ2-1; 8 bases map to TRBD2. V lost 2 bases and J lost 4; bases outside the gene matches: 7. Germline loops: CDR1 GTSNPN, CDR2 SVGIG (reference sequence). This CDR3 spans 15 amino acids. DNA of the CDR3: TGTGCCTGGAGTCCCACGGGACTAGTTTACAATGAGCAGTTCTTC. Translated, it gives CAWSPTGLVYNEQFF.

This clone was seen a few times. This rearrangement joins TRBV27 to TRBJ2-5, with 8 bases aligning to TRBD1. Germline V lookup: CDR1 MNHEY, CDR2 SMNVEV (reference sequence). Losses at the gene ends were 2 bases for V and 5 bases for J; bases not matched to a gene: 4. This CDR3 contains 14 residues. The CDR3 nucleotides are TGTGCCAGCAGTTTACGGACAGGGTGGGAGACCCAGTACTTC. Translating it yields CASSLRTGWETQYF.

V gene TRBV6-1 combines with J gene TRBJ2-7, with 8 bases aligning to TRBD1. The germline CDR1 and CDR2 sequences are MNHNS and SASEGT. V was pared by 5 bases and J by 2 bases, with 5 bases of the junction left unmatched. This CDR3 contains 14 residues. CDR3 residues: CASSRTGFAYEQYF. The CDR3 DNA is TGTGCCAGCAGTCGGACAGGGTTCGCCTACGAGCAGTACTTC.

CDR3 residues: CASSLDTDTQYF. CDR3 DNA: TGTGCCAGCAGCTTAGACACAGATACGCAGTATTTT. This chain connects TRBV7-8 to TRBJ2-3; D is unresolved. Trimming took off 1 base at V and 2 bases at J, with 1 base between the two ends. This CDR3 has 12 residues. CDR1 and CDR2 from the germline V gene are SGHVS and FQNEAQ. Full variable domain (missing parts from reference TRBV7-8 and TRBJ2-3): GAGVSQSPRYKVAKRGQDVALRCDPISGHVSLFWYQQALGQGPEFLTYFQNEAQLDKSGLPSDRFFAERPEGSVSTLKIQRTQQEDSAVYLCASSLDTDTQYFGPGTRLTVL.

V is TRBV5-1 and J is TRBJ1-1; possibly TRBD1 for D (5 bases). With 0 bases removed from V and 6 bases from J, the gap between germline ends came to 12 bases. The CDR3 sequence is 14 residues long. Germline CDR1 SGHRS, CDR2 YFSETQ. CDR3 loop: CASSLGSRDPEAFF. The CDR3 nucleotides read TGCGCCAGCAGCTTGGGAAGCAGGGACCCTGAAGCTTTCTTT.